One sample yielded the 2 T cell receptor beta chains listed below, sequenced in a study of cytotoxic CD8 clonotypes in ibrutinib-treated CLL. Libraries were prepared by immunoSEQ multiplex PCR; TCRdb keeps only in-frame clonotypes and omits some of them. The sample yields 200,000 to 250,000 clones, roughly 70% seen once. The sequencing here drew on PBMCs, taken after 24 months of ibrutinib treatment. Receptor source: a human donor with chronic lymphocytic leukemia.

V usage is TRBV29-1 and J usage is TRBJ1-2; D call uncertain. Germline CDR1 SQVTM, CDR2 ANQGSEA. The CDR3 contains 14 residues. V was shortened by 5 bases and J by 7 bases, with 20 bases between the two germline ends. Here the CDR3 DNA reads TGCAGCGTTCCTATCCCGCCTGAGGGTCCTGGCTACACCTTC. Translating gives CSVPIPPEGPGYTF.

The rearrangement joins TRBV28 to TRBJ2-7; TRBD1 matches 8 bases. V was pared by 5 bases and J by 6 bases, with 9 bases of the junction left unmatched. The CDR3 covers 14 residues. Germline-derived CDR1 and CDR2 are MDHEN and SYDVKM. In DNA, the CDR3 is TGTGCCAGCAGTCCCCAGGACAGGGTGGTCGAGCAGTACTTC. The encoded protein is CASSPQDRVVEQYF.